Below, 4 T cell receptor beta chains from the same sample are listed, as sequenced in a study of T-cell reconstitution after alpha-beta-depleted transplantation in children. Construction of the TCRbeta library involved unique molecular identifiers. One entry per CDR3 protein, called by TCRdb with MiXCR from the PCR reads. This repertoire shows 75,000 to 90,000 distinct CDR3 sequences, approximately 14% found once; its top ten account for 27%. The sequences come from PBMCs, mostly from graft donor cells, collected 180 days after TCRalphabeta/CD19-depleted stem cell transplant. The receptors originated from a male patient aged 2 to 9 who had a stem cell transplant for acute lymphoblastic leukemia, so the T cells may come from the graft donor.

This chain uses TRBV20-1 with TRBJ2-7; TRBD1 matches at 7 bases. Germline V gene sequence: CDR1 DFQATT, CDR2 SNEGSKA (reference sequence). CDR3 length: 12 amino acids. The CDR3 reads CGSGGTGYEQYF. In DNA form, the CDR3 reads TGCGGATCAGGGGGAACTGGGTACGAGCAGTACTTC.

The chain combines TRBV11-3 with TRBJ2-3, with D hard to call. V lost 1 base, J lost 1 base, and 12 bases lay in between. Germline CDR1 SGHNT, CDR2 YENEEA. CDR3 length equals 16 residues. The CDR3 nucleotides are TGTGCCAGCAGCTTAGGACGAGCATCAGGCACAGATACGCAGTATTTT. Translation gives CASSLGRASGTDTQYF.

This chain links TRBV24-1 with TRBJ2-7; 9 nucleotides line up with TRBD1. Germline CDR1 KGHDR, CDR2 SFDVKD. J gave up 3 bases and V 3 bases, and 8 bases lay outside the gene matches. The CDR3 spans 16 residues. The CDR3 sequence: CATSDPQGAGIYEQYF. The CDR3 region has the DNA TGTGCCACCAGTGATCCACAGGGGGCAGGAATCTACGAGCAGTACTTC.

The chain uses TRBV29-1 and TRBJ2-7; D gene ambiguous. The V end lost 0 bases, the J end lost 3 bases, and 6 bases lay between the germline ends. This CDR3 comprises 12 residues. Per the germline V gene, CDR1 is SQVTM and CDR2 is ANQGSEA. The DNA of the CDR3 is TGCAGCGTTGAAGATGTCCGCTACGAGCAGTACTTC. Translated: CSVEDVRYEQYF.